Each of the 10 T cell receptor beta chains below was sequenced from the same sample in a study of blood T cell repertoires in COVID-19. Only in-frame clones appear in the TCRdb table, and some are missing; sequencing was by immunoSEQ multiplex PCR. Of some 260,000 clones in the sample, 80% to 90% were seen once. Sequencing was carried out using PBMCs or T cells enriched from blood (not recorded which). These receptors all come from a man aged 30 to 45 with acute COVID-19.

This CDR3 reads CASSLLAGGPFGELFF. CDR3 in DNA: TGTGCCAGCAGCCTACTAGCGGGAGGGCCCTTCGGGGAGCTGTTTTTT. The chain combines TRBV6-2 or TRBV6-3 with TRBJ2-2; 13 positions agree with TRBD2. Germline CDR1 MNHEY, CDR2 SVGEGT. The CDR3 covers 16 residues. V shed 6 bases, J shed 7 bases, and the junction held 8 bases outside the gene matches.

The chain recombines TRBV9 with TRBJ2-2; 8 positions agree with TRBD2. The CDR3 consists of 17 residues. V gave up 4 bases and J gave up 3 bases; unmatched junction bases: 11. The germline CDR1 and CDR2 sequences are SGDLS and YYNGEE. DNA of the CDR3: TGTGCCAGCAGCCCCGGACTTAGCGGGACCTACACCGGGGAGCTGTTTTTT. Translation gives CASSPGLSGTYTGELFF.

This sequence joins TRBV28 and TRBJ1-3, with 7 bases fitting TRBD1. CDR1 MDHEN and CDR2 SYDVKM come from the germline V gene. Trimming cost V 4 bases and J 4 bases; bases outside gene matches: 7. The CDR3 extends over 15 amino acids. CDR3 in DNA: TGTGCCAGCAGTTCCCTCGGGACAGCCGGAAACACCATATATTTT. Its translation: CASSSLGTAGNTIYF.

The rearrangement joins TRBV28 to TRBJ2-5; TRBD2 agrees at 8 bases. Germline V gene data show CDR1 as MDHEN and CDR2 as SYDVKM. The CDR3 is made up of 12 amino acids. Trimming cost V 6 bases and J 7 bases; bases outside gene matches: 4. The CDR3 loop is CASRSGTRTQYF. CDR3 bases: TGTGCCAGCAGGTCCGGGACTAGGACCCAGTACTTC.

This chain links TRBV19 with TRBJ2-2; possible D gene TRBD2, 6 bases. The CDR3 has 14 residues. CDR1 LNHDA and CDR2 SQIVND come from the germline V gene (reference sequence). V was pared by 5 bases and J by 6 bases, with 13 bases between. The CDR3 sequence: CASSAREWAGELFF. Here the CDR3 DNA reads TGTGCCAGTAGTGCGCGGGAATGGGCCGGGGAGCTGTTTTTT.

The V gene is TRBV11-3, the J gene TRBJ2-5; D unresolved. CDR1 SGHNT and CDR2 YENEEA come from the germline V gene. The CDR3 runs 14 residues. The V end was cut by 3 bases, the J end by 1 base, with 9 bases between. In nucleotides, the CDR3 is TGTGCCAGCAGCTTTCTGCGAGTCCAAGAGACCCAGTACTTC. Protein: CASSFLRVQETQYF.

V and J are TRBV7-2 and TRBJ2-1; TRBD2 matches at 10 bases. The CDR3 runs 15 residues. Germline V CDR1 and CDR2: SGHTA, FQGNSA. Germline trimming cut 8 bases from V and 9 bases from J; bases unmatched to any gene: 13. CDR3 in DNA: TGTGCCAGCTTACCGGGACTAGCGTCAATCAGTGAGCAGTTCTTC. Amino acid sequence: CASLPGLASISEQFF. Combining the CDR3 with reference TRBV7-2 and TRBJ2-1 gives the whole variable domain GAGVSQSPSNKVTEKGKDVELRCDPISGHTALYWYRQSLGQGLEFLIYFQGNSAPDKSGLPSDRFSAERTGGSVSTLTIQRTQQEDSAVYLCASLPGLASISEQFFGPGTRLTVL.

This chain links TRBV5-6 with TRBJ1-3, with 7 bases lining up with TRBD1. This CDR3 has 15 residues. The V segment lost 4 bases and the J segment 1 base; nucleotides outside the gene matches: 5. CDR1 and CDR2 from the germline V gene are SGHDT and YYEEEE. CDR3 residues: CASSAQGISGNTIYF. In nucleotides, the CDR3 is TGTGCCAGCAGCGCACAGGGGATATCTGGAAACACCATATATTTT.

CDR3 bases: TGTGCCAGCAGCTTGGGGCAGGGAAATTCACCCCTCCACTTT. Its translation: CASSLGQGNSPLHF. This chain uses TRBV5-8 with TRBJ1-6; TRBD1 might be the D (5 bases). CDR3 length: 14 amino acids. Trimming left V 0 bases short and J 7 bases short, with 8 bases between. Germline lookup yields CDR1 SGHTS and CDR2 YDEGEE.

The gene calls are TRBV28 and TRBJ1-1; D perhaps matches TRBD1 (5 bases). V was clipped by 6 bases and J by 10 bases, with 18 bases between them. Germline CDR1 reads MDHEN; CDR2 reads SYDVKM. This CDR3 spans 13 amino acids. CDR3 bases: TGTGCCAGCAGGGGACGGGGGGTCCTTAGAGCTTTCTTT. It translates to CASRGRGVLRAFF.